Each of the 14 T cell receptor beta chains below was sequenced from the same sample in a study of T cell changes during pregnancy in multiple sclerosis (dated 2019 in TCRdb). Libraries were constructed by the immunoSEQ multiplex PCR assay. The source is immuneACCESS, and TCRdb retained only in-frame sequences with V and J called. Part of the clones is not carried over; for the studies checked, unresolved V genes explain less than half of this, and the remainder is unexplained. In this sample the table shows almost 65,000 clones, approximately 90% of which occur a single time. 2% to 2.5% of the sample goes to the ten largest clones. Sequenced material: peripheral blood, taken in the first trimester of pregnancy. These receptors originate from a female donor with multiple sclerosis, enrolled in a pregnancy study.

The chain uses TRBV11-3 and TRBJ2-1; 7 bases fit TRBD2. The CDR3 is 13 residues long. V lost 1 base and J lost 8; bases outside the gene matches: 2. Germline V gene data show CDR1 as SGHNT and CDR2 as YENEEA. For the CDR3, the DNA is TGTGCCAGCAGCTTAGGACTAGCCTATGAGCAGTTCTTC. The encoded protein is CASSLGLAYEQFF.

The V call is TRBV9, the J call TRBJ1-1; D call uncertain. In germline, CDR1 is SGDLS, CDR2 YYNGEE. There are 14 residues in the CDR3. The V and J ends lost 0 bases and 4 bases respectively, with 10 bases between them. CDR3 loop: CASSVVIAGTEAFF. The CDR3 DNA reads as TGTGCCAGCAGCGTAGTAATTGCGGGCACTGAAGCTTTCTTT.

This chain connects TRBV19 to TRBJ2-6; D is unclear. Per the germline V gene, CDR1 is LNHDA and CDR2 is SQIVND (reference sequence). The CDR3 runs to 15 residues. The ends were cut back, 5 bases at V and 0 bases at J, with 8 bases in the middle. CDR3 bases: TGTGCCAGTAGTCCATTGTCCTCTGGGGCCAACGTCCTGACTTTC. Translated: CASSPLSSGANVLTF.

Only a few counts were recorded for this clone. This rearrangement joins TRBV14 to TRBJ1-2; unclear D gene. Germline loops: CDR1 SGHDN, CDR2 FVKESK. This CDR3 has 13 amino acids. V lost 0 bases and J 5 bases, leaving 7 bases between the germline ends. The CDR3 bases are TGTGCCAGCAGCCAAGATCGGGAATATGGCTACACCTTC. It is translated as CASSQDREYGYTF.

The chain carries TRBV4-3 and TRBJ2-7; possible D gene TRBD2, 5 bases. Trimming took 3 bases from V and 0 from J, leaving 12 bases between them. This CDR3 contains 15 residues. Looked up from germline, CDR1 is LGHNA and CDR2 is YSLEER. The CDR3 DNA follows: TGCGCCAGCAGCCAGGTACTAGAAAGCTCCTACGAGCAGTACTTC. Amino acids: CASSQVLESSYEQYF.

The genes are TRBV9 and TRBJ2-3, with 12 positions matching TRBD1. This CDR3 contains 17 residues. Germline values: CDR1 SGDLS, CDR2 YYNGEE. The trim removed 0 bases at V and 8 bases at J, leaving 10 bases unmatched. As DNA, the CDR3 is TGTGCCAGCAGCGTAGACCCCGCGGGACAGGGGGCAATTACGCAGTATTTT. It specifies CASSVDPAGQGAITQYF.

The chain joins TRBV6-1 to TRBJ2-2; the match to TRBD1 covers 7 bases. This CDR3 is built from 15 residues. V lost 6 bases, J lost 2 bases, and 6 bases stayed unmatched. Per germline, CDR1 MNHNS and CDR2 SASEGT. The CDR3 reads CASRPTGYNTGELFF. DNA for the CDR3: TGTGCCAGCAGACCGACAGGGTATAACACCGGGGAGCTGTTTTTT.

The chain uses TRBV18 and TRBJ1-3; tentatively, D is TRBD1 (5 bases). The CDR3 runs to 16 residues. CDR1 is KGHSH, CDR2 LQKENI, per germline. The V end lost 6 bases, the J end lost 0 bases, and 15 bases lay between the germline ends. DNA of the CDR3: TGTGCCAGCTCCCTCGCGGGGGGTCGCTCTGGAAACACCATATATTTT. Its protein is CASSLAGGRSGNTIYF.

The V call is TRBV5-1, the J call TRBJ2-7; 8 bases are a match to TRBD1. Trimming at V came to 4 bases and at J to 0 bases, leaving 6 bases not matched to a gene. CDR1 and CDR2 from the germline V gene are SGHRS and YFSETQ. The CDR3 sequence is 15 residues long. The CDR3 protein is CASSAWTGSSYEQYF. The CDR3 region has the DNA TGCGCCAGCAGCGCCTGGACAGGGAGCTCCTACGAGCAGTACTTC.

The chain has TRBV2 and TRBJ2-7, with 7 bases that match TRBD2. Per the germline V gene, CDR1 is SNHLY and CDR2 is FYNNEI. There are 14 residues in the CDR3. J gave up 0 bases and V 6 bases, and 5 bases lay outside the gene matches. DNA of the CDR3: TGTGCCAGCAGGAGGGGCGGGAGCTCCTACGAGCAGTACTTC. This codes for CASRRGGSSYEQYF.

The gene calls are TRBV27 and TRBJ2-3; 8 bases align to TRBD1. The CDR3 runs 16 residues. Germline CDR1 and CDR2: MNHEY and SMNVEV (reference sequence). Trimming at V came to 3 bases and at J to 5 bases, leaving 10 bases not matched to a gene. The CDR3 reads CASSFIRGRSLDTQYF. The CDR3 DNA is TGTGCCAGCAGTTTTATCAGGGGGCGTTCTTTAGATACGCAGTATTTT.

The rearrangement links TRBV7-2 to TRBJ2-3, with TRBD2 matching 12 bases. J gave up 3 bases and V 5 bases, and 12 bases lay outside the gene matches. Germline values: CDR1 SGHTA, CDR2 FQGNSA. This CDR3 region has 18 residues. The chain's CDR3 is CASSRTSRTSGITDTQYF. CDR3 DNA sequence: TGTGCCAGCAGCCGAACCAGCAGGACTAGCGGGATTACAGATACGCAGTATTTT.

This sequence joins TRBV19 and TRBJ1-4; D uncertain. The CDR3 extends over 12 amino acids. Per germline, CDR1 LNHDA and CDR2 SQIVND (reference sequence). Trimming pared 5 bases from V and 4 bases from J, leaving 5 bases between. CDR3 coding DNA: TGTGCCAGTAGTCCCTTTAATGAAAAACTGTTTTTT. As protein: CASSPFNEKLFF.

The V gene is TRBV11-3, the J gene TRBJ1-1; 8 nucleotides match TRBD1. The CDR3 contains 15 residues. Germline CDR1 and CDR2: SGHNT and YENEEA. V dropped 3 bases and J dropped 5; count of bases not matched to a gene: 8. The CDR3 region is CASSLVRGQGTEAFF. The DNA of the CDR3 is TGTGCCAGCAGCTTGGTCAGGGGGCAGGGTACTGAAGCTTTCTTT.